This T cell receptor beta chain was recovered during a study of somatic mutations in cytotoxic T cells in rheumatoid arthritis. Germline V gives CDR1 LNHDA, CDR2 SQIVND (reference sequence). The CDR3 has 13 amino acids. V was trimmed by 5 bases and J by 4 bases, leaving 11 bases between them. Profiled with immunoSEQ multiplex PCR; TCRdb holds only in-frame clones, not every one. The sample contains thousands of clones, around 75% of which appear only once. This clone was found once. Its antigen is as yet unknown. Findings and caveats of the study: TRBV07 appeared slightly underrepresented in the rheumatoid arthritis patients. That finding was not adjusted to account for multiple comparisons. Measured CD8+ T-cell clonality, a value compared between rheumatoid arthritis patients and age-matched healthy controls, did not differ significantly.

V and J are TRBV19 and TRBJ1-1; D unclear. Sequences were obtained from CD8+ T cells sorted from blood. The receptor's source is a woman aged 45 to 65 in good health. The CDR3 DNA reads TGTGCCAGTAGTTTGGCGGTGGGCACTGAAGCTTTCTTT. Its protein is CASSLAVGTEAFF.